Listed below are T cell receptor beta chains from one sample, sequenced in a study of shared clonotypes between healthy human individuals. Clones were read by immunoSEQ multiplex PCR, and TCRdb kept only the in-frame ones, dropping some. The profile covers 600,000 or so clones, with approximately 95% appearing a single time and about 0.11% taken by the ten largest. Sequencing was performed on naive CD8+ T cells sorted from blood. Receptor source: a woman in her twenties or thirties in good health. Each CDR3 is given with its conserved first and last residue. Where a row states a size, it is once, few, many or the class of an expanded clone; other rows omit it.

CDR3 protein: CATSSAGHTDTQYF; clone size: NA; V gene: TRBV15
CDR3 protein: CASSDGRRYEQYF; clone size: NA; V gene: TRBV10-2
CDR3 protein: CASSARQGPIPNQETQYF; clone size: NA; V gene: TRBV10-2
CDR3 protein: CASSFRDRAYEQYF; clone size: NA; V gene: TRBV7-2
CDR3 protein: CSVAGGGFPSYEQYF; clone size: NA; V gene: TRBV29-1
CDR3 protein: CASSLKQGASSYEQYF; clone size: NA; V gene: TRBV7-8
CDR3 protein: CASSPGTSSYEQYF; clone size: NA; V gene: TRBV7-9
CDR3 protein: CASGASGRVDEQYF; clone size: NA; V gene: TRBV6-5
CDR3 protein: CASSREPGMHNEQFF; clone size: NA; V gene: TRBV28
CDR3 protein: CASSLLGQRYEQYF; clone size: NA; V gene: TRBV28
CDR3 protein: CASRGPSDREVIGANVLTF; clone size: NA; V gene: TRBV2
CDR3 protein: CASSFGAGSYERYF; clone size: NA; V gene: TRBV5-5
CDR3 protein: CASSQVHPVNEQFF; clone size: NA; V gene: TRBV14
CDR3 protein: CASSSDRDSSYEQYF; clone size: NA; V gene: TRBV28
CDR3 protein: CASLNGQNPNYGYTF; clone size: NA; V gene: TRBV5-6
CDR3 protein: CASKLAGFNTGELFF; clone size: NA; V gene: TRBV28
CDR3 protein: CASSFGTSVEQYF; clone size: once; V gene: TRBV27
CDR3 protein: CASSGGNYGYTF; clone size: NA; V gene: TRBV9
CDR3 protein: CSVEGGNTIYF; clone size: NA; V gene: TRBV29-1
CDR3 protein: CASSSRETQYF; clone size: NA; V gene: TRBV7-9
CDR3 protein: CASSRLAGGLDTQYF; clone size: NA; V gene: TRBV13
CDR3 protein: CASSYSSDYSSYEQYF; clone size: NA; V gene: TRBV6-5
CDR3 protein: CASSLAPREGLFEQYF; clone size: NA; V gene: TRBV28
CDR3 protein: CASSIGGTALYEQYF; clone size: NA; V gene: TRBV19
CDR3 protein: CASAPRDPRSGELFF; clone size: once; V gene: TRBV27
CDR3 protein: CASSDHPTASVGYTF; clone size: NA; V gene: TRBV5-4
CDR3 protein: CASSPRAGMNTEAFF; clone size: once; V gene: TRBV27
CDR3 protein: CASSPETRSSYNEQFF; clone size: NA; V gene: TRBV7-8
CDR3 protein: CASSLGDSNQPQHF; clone size: few; V gene: TRBV7-6
CDR3 protein: CASSLAEGMVGYNEQFF; clone size: NA; V gene: TRBV5-1
CDR3 protein: CASSSYRGLNYNEQFF; clone size: NA; V gene: TRBV9
CDR3 protein: CASSQDVRTRGSSYEQYF; clone size: NA; V gene: TRBV4-1
CDR3 protein: CASSLEGTGYTSEQYF; clone size: NA; V gene: TRBV7-9
CDR3 protein: CASLGPFDTQYF; clone size: NA; V gene: TRBV2
CDR3 protein: CASSPGLAEQFF; clone size: once; V gene: TRBV14
CDR3 protein: CASSLGTGGSRGEKLFF; clone size: once; V gene: TRBV13
CDR3 protein: CASSLTSADTDTQYF; clone size: NA; V gene: TRBV9
CDR3 protein: CASGSGTSPSEQYF; clone size: NA; V gene: TRBV10-2
CDR3 protein: CASRGRSSIYGYTF; clone size: once; V gene: TRBV28
CDR3 protein: CASSQDSRYSGLSYEQYF; clone size: NA; V gene: TRBV5-5